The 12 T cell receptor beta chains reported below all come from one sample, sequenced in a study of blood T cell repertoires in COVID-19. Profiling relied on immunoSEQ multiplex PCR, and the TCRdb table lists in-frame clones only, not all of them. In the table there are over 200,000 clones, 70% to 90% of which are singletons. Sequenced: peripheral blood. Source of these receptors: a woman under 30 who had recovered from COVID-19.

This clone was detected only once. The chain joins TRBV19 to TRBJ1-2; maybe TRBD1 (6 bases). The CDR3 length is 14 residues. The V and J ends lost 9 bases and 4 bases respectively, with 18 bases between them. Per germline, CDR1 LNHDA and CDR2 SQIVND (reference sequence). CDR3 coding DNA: TGTGCCAGCCGTGATGACAGGATTCTCTATGGCTACACCTTC. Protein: CASRDDRILYGYTF.

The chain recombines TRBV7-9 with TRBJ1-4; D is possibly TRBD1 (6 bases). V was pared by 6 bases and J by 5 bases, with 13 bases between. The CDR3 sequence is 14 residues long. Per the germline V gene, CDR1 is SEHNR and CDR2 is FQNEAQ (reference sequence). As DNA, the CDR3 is TGTGCCAGCAGATTACAGGGTTGGAATGAAAAACTGTTTTTT. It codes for CASRLQGWNEKLFF. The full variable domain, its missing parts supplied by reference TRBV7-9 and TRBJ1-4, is DTGVSQNPRHKITKRGQNVTFRCDPISEHNRLYWYRQTLGQGPEFLTYFQNEAQLEKSRLLSDRFSAERPKGSFSTLEIQRTEQGDSAMYLCASRLQGWNEKLFFGSGTQLSVL.

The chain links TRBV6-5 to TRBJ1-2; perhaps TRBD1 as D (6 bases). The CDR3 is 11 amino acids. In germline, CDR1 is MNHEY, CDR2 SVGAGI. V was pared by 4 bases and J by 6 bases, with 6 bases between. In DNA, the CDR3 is TGTGCCAGCAGTTCAGGGGATGGCTACACCTTC. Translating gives CASSSGDGYTF.

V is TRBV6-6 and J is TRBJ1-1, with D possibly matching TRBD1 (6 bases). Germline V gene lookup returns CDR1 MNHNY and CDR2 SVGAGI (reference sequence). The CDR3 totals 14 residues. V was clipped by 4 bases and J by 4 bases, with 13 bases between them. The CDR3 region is CASSSQGSGTEAFF. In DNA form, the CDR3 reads TGTGCCAGCAGTTCTCAGGGGAGCGGCACTGAAGCTTTCTTT.

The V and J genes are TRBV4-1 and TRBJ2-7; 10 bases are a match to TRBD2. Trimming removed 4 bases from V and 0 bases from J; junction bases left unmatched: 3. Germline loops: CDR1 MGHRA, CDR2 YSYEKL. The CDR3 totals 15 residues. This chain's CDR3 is CASSPGLAYSYEQYF. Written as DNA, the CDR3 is TGCGCCAGCAGCCCGGGACTAGCGTACTCCTACGAGCAGTACTTC.

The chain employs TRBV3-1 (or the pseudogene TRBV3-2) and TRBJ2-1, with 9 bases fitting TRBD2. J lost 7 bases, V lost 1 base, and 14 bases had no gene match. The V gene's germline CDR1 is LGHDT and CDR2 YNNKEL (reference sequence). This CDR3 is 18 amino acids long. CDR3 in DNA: TGTGCCAGCAGCCAAGGCTCTCCTTTGGCGGGAGGGTATAATGAGCAGTTCTTC. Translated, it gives CASSQGSPLAGGYNEQFF.

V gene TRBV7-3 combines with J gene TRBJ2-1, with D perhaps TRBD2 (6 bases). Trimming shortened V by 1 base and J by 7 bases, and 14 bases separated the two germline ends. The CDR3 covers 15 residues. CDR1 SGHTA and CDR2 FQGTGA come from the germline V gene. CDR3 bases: TGTGCCAGCAGCTTAATGTCCGGGAGCCTTAATGAGCAGTTCTTC. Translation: CASSLMSGSLNEQFF.

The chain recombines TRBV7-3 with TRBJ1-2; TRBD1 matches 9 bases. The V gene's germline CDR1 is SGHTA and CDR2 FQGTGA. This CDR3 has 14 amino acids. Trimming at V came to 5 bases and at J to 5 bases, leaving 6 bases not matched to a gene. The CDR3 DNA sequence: TGTGCCAGCAGCGTCACAGGGGGCGATTATGGCTACACCTTC. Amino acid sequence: CASSVTGGDYGYTF.

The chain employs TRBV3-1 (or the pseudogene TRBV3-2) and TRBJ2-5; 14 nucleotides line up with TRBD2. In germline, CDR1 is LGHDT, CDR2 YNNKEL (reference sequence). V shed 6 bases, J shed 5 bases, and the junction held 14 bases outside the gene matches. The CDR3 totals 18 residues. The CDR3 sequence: CASSPVPGLAGAGETQYF. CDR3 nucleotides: TGTGCCAGCAGTCCAGTCCCGGGACTAGCGGGAGCGGGGGAGACCCAGTACTTC.

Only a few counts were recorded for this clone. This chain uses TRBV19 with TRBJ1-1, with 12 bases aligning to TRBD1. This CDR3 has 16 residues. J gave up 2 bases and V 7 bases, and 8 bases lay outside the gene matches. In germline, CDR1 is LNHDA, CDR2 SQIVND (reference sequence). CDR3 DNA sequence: TGTGCCAGTAAGCTCCGGGACAGGGGGCGTAACACTGAAGCTTTCTTT. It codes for CASKLRDRGRNTEAFF.

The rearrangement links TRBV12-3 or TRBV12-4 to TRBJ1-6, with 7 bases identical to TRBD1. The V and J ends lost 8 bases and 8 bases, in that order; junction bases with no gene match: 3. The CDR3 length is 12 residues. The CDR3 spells CASSQGDSPLHF. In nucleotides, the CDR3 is TGTGCCAGCTCTCAGGGGGATTCACCCCTCCACTTT.

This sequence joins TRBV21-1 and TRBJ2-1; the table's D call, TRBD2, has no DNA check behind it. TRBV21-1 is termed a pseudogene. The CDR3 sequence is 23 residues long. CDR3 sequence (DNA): TGTGCCAGCAGCAAAACGGCCGGATCGAAGTGGGGACTAGCGGGAGGGTACTACAATGAGCAGTTCTTC. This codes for CASSKTAGSKWGLAGGYYNEQFF.